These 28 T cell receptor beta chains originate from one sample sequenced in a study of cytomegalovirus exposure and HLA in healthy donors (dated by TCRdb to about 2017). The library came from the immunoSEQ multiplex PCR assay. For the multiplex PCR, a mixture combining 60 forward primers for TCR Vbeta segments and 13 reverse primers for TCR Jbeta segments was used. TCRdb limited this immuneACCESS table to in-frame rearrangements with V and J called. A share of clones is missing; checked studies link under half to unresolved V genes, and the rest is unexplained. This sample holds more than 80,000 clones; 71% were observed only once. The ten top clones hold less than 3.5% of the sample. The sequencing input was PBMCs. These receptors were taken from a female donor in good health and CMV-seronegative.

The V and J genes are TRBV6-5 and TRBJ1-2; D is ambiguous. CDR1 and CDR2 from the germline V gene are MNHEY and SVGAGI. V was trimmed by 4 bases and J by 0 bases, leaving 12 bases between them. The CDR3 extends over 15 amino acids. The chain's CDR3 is CASSSYPVANYGYTF. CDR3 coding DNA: TGTGCCAGCAGTTCCTACCCCGTTGCTAACTATGGCTACACCTTC.

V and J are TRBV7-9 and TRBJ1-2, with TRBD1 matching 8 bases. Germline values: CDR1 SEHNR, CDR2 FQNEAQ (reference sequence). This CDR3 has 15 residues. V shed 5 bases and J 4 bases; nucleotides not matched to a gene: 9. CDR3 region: CASSAGGSLFYGYTF. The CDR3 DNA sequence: TGTGCCAGCAGCGCAGGGGGCTCTCTCTTCTATGGCTACACCTTC.

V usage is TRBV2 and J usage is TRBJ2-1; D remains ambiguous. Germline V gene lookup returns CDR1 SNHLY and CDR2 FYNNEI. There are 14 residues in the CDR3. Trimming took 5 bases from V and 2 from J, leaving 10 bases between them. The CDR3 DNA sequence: TGTGCCAGCAGTCCTCGGAGCCCCTACAATGAGCAGTTCTTC. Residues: CASSPRSPYNEQFF.

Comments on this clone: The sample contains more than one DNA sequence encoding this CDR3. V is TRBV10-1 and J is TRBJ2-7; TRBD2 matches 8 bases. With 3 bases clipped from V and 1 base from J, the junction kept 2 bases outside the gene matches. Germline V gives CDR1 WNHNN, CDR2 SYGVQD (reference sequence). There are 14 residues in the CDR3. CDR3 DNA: TGCGCCAGCAGTGACGGCGGGAGGTCCTACGAGCAGTACTTC. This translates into CASSDGGRSYEQYF.

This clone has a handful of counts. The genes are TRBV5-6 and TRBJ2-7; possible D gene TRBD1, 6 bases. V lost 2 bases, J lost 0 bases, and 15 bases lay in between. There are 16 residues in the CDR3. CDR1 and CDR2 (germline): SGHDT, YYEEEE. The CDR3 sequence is CASSFLLQGASYEQYF. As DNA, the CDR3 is TGTGCCAGCAGCTTCCTACTACAGGGCGCCTCCTACGAGCAGTACTTC.

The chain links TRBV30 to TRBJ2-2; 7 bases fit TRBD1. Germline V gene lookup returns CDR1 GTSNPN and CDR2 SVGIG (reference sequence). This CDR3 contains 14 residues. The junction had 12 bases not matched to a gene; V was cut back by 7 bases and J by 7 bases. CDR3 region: CALQGGGSGGELFF. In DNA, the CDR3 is TGTGCCTTGCAAGGGGGCGGGTCTGGCGGGGAGCTGTTTTTT. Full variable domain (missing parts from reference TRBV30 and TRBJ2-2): SQTIHQWPATLVQPVGSPLSLECTVEGTSNPNLYWYRQAAGRGLQLLFYSVGIGQISSEVPQNLSASRPQDRQFILSSKKLLLSDSGFYLCALQGGGSGGELFFGEGSRLTVL.

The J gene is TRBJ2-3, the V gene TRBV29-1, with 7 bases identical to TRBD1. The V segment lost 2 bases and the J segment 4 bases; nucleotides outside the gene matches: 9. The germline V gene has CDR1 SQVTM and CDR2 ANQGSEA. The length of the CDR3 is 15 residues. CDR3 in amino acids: CSVEIRQGSPDTQYF. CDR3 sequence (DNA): TGCAGCGTTGAAATCCGACAGGGTTCCCCAGATACGCAGTATTTT.

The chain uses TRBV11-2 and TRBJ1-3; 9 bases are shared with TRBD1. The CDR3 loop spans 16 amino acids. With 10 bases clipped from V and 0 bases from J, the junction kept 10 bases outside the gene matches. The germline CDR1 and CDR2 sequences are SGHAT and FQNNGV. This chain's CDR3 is CATLGDRDVSGNTIYF. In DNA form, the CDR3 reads TGTGCCACCCTTGGGGACAGGGACGTCTCTGGAAACACCATATATTTT.

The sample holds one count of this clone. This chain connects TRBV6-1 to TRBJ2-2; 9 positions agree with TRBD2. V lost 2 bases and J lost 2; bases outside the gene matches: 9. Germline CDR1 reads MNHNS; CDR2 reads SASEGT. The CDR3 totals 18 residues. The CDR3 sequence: CASSERHSGSGNTGELFF. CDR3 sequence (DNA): TGTGCCAGCAGTGAACGCCATAGCGGGAGCGGTAACACCGGGGAGCTGTTTTTT.

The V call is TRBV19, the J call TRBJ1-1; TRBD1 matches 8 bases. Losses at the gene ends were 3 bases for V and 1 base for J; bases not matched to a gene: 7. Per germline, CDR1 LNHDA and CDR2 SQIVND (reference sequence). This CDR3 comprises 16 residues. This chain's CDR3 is CASSIRTGPPNTEAFF. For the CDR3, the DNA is TGTGCCAGTAGTATTCGGACAGGGCCACCGAACACTGAAGCTTTCTTT.

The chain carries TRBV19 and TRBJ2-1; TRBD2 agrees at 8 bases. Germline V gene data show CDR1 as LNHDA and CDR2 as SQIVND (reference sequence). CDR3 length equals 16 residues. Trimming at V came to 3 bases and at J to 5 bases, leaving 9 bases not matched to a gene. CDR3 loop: CASSIAQREINNEQFF. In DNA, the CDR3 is TGTGCCAGTAGTATCGCCCAGCGGGAGATCAACAATGAGCAGTTCTTC.

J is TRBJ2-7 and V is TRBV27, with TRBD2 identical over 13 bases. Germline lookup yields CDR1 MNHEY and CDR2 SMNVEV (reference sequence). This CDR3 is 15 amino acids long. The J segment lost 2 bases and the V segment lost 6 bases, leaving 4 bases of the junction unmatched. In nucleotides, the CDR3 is TGTGCCAGCAGGCCGACTAGCGGGAGGACCTACGAGCAGTACTTC. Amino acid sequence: CASRPTSGRTYEQYF.

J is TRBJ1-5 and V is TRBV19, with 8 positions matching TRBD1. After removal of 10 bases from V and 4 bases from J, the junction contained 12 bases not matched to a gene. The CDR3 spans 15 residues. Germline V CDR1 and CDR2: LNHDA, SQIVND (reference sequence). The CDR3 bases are TGTGCCACCAACGGACAGGGAGTGCGGAATCAGCCCCAGCATTTT. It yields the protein CATNGQGVRNQPQHF.

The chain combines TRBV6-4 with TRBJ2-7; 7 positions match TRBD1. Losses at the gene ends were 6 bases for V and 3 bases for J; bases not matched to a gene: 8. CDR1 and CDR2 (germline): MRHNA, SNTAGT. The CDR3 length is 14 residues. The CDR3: CASSWGQFNYEQYF. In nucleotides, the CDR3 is TGTGCCAGCAGCTGGGGACAGTTTAACTACGAGCAGTACTTC.

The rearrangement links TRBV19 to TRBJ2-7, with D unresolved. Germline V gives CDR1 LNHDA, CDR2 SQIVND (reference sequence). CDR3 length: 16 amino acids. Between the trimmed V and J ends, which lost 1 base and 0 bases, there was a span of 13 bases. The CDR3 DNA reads TGTGCCAGTAGTATAGGAGACATCTTGAGCTCCTACGAGCAGTACTTC. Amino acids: CASSIGDILSSYEQYF.

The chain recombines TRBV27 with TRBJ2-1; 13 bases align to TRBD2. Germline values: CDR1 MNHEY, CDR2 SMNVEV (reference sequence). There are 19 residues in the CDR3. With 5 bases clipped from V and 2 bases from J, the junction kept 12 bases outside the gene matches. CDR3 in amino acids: CASSPGLAGTPPPYNEQFF. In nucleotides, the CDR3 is TGTGCCAGCAGTCCGGGACTAGCGGGGACCCCTCCACCCTACAATGAGCAGTTCTTC.

This chain's CDR3 is CASSYSTDTQYF. In DNA form, the CDR3 reads TGTGCCAGCAGCTACTCCACAGATACGCAGTATTTT. The chain has TRBV5-4 and TRBJ2-3; no definite D call. Germline V lookup: CDR1 SGHNT, CDR2 YYREEE (reference sequence). This CDR3 has 12 amino acids. V was shortened by 3 bases and J by 2 bases, with 4 bases between the two germline ends.

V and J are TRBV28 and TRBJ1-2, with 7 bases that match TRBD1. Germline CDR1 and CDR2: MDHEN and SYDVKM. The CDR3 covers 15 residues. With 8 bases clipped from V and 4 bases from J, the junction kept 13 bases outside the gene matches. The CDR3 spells CASGMDRQVRYGYTF. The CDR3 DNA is TGTGCCAGCGGAATGGACAGGCAAGTTCGCTATGGCTACACCTTC.

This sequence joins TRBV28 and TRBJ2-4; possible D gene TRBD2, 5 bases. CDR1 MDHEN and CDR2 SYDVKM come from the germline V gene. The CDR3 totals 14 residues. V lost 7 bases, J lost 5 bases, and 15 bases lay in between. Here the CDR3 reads CASKGAANENIQYF. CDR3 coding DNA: TGTGCCAGCAAGGGAGCAGCTAACGAAAACATTCAGTACTTC.

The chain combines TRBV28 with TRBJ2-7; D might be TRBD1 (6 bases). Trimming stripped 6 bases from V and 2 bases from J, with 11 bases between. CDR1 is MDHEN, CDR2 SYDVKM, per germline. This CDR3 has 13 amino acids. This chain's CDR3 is CASRQGLAYEQYF. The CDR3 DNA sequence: TGTGCCAGCAGGCAGGGGCTCGCCTACGAGCAGTACTTC. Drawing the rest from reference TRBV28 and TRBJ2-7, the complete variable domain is DVKVTQSSRYLVKRTGEKVFLECVQDMDHENMFWYRQDPGLGLRLIYFSYDVKMKEKGDIPEGYSVSREKKERFSLILESASTNQTSMYLCASRQGLAYEQYFGPGTRLTVT.

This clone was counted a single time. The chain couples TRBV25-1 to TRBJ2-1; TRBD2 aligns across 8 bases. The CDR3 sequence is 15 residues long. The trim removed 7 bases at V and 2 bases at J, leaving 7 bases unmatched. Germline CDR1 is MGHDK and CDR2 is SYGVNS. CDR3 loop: CASTNLAGAYNEQFF. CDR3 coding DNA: TGTGCCAGCACCAATCTAGCGGGTGCCTACAATGAGCAGTTCTTC.

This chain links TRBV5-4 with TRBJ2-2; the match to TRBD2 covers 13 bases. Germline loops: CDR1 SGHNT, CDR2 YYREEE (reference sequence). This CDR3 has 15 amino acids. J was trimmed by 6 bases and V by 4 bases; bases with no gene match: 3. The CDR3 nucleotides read TGTGCCAGCAGCCCAGGACTAGCGGGAGCCGGGGAGCTGTTTTTT. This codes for CASSPGLAGAGELFF. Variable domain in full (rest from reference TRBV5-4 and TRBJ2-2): ETGVTQSPTHLIKTRGQQVTLRCSSQSGHNTVSWYQQALGQGPQFIFQYYREEENGRGNFPPRFSGLQFPNYSSELNVNALELDDSALYLCASSPGLAGAGELFFGEGSRLTVL.

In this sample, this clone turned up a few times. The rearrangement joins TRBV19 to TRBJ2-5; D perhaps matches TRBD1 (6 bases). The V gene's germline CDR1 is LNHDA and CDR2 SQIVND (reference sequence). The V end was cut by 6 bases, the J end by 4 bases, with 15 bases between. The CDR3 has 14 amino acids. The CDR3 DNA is TGTGCCAGTAGCCAGGGGTCTCGAGGAGAGACCCAGTACTTC. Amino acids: CASSQGSRGETQYF.

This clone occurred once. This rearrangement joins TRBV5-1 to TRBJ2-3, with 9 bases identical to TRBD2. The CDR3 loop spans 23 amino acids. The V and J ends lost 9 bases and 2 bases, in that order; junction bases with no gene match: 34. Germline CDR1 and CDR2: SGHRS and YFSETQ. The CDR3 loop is CAKGQQLGSVAGGPRRYTDTQYF. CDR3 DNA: TGCGCCAAAGGCCAGCAGCTTGGTAGTGTGGCGGGAGGGCCGAGGCGGTACACAGATACGCAGTATTTT.

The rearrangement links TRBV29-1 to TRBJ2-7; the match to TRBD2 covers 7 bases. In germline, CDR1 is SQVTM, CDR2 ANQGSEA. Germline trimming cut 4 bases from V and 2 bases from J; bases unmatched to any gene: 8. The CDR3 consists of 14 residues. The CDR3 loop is CSVGGGGWTYEQYF. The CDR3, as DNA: TGCAGCGTTGGCGGCGGGGGATGGACCTACGAGCAGTACTTC.

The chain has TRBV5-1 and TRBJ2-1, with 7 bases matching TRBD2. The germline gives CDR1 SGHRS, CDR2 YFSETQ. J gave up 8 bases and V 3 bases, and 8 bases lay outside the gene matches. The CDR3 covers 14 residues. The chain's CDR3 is CASSWDAGGYEQFF. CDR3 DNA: TGCGCCAGCAGCTGGGATGCCGGGGGGTATGAGCAGTTCTTC.

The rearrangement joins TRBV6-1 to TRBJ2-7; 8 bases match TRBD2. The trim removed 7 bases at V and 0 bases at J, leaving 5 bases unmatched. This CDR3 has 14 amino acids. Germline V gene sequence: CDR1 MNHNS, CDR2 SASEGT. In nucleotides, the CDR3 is TGTGCCAGCAAAACCGGGACTAGCTCCTACGAGCAGTACTTC. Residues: CASKTGTSSYEQYF.

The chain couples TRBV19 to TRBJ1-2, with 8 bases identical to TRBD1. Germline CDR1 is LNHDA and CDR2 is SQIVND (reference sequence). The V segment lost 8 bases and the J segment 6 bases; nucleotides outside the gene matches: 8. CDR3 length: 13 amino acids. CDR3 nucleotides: TGTGCCAGTCGCGACAGGGGTCCCGATGGCTACACCTTC. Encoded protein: CASRDRGPDGYTF.